The next 25 T cell receptor beta chains were all read from a single sample in a study of blood T cells in healthy people across ages. Using a J-beta primer mix together with a sample-barcoded 5' primer, a second PCR was run for roughly 6 to 11 cycles. A single record per CDR3 protein comes from TCRdb applying MiXCR to the 5' RACE reads. The table includes more than 750,000 distinct CDR3 sequences, roughly 29% detected once. These data were also filed under a second study, of T cells of mothers and their children.

Source material: blood. These receptors were obtained from a woman between 35 and 50 years old in good health.

This clonotype was recorded many times. The chain recombines TRBV20-1 with TRBJ2-7; 9 bases agree with TRBD1. The CDR3 totals 18 residues. Germline V gene sequence: CDR1 DFQATT, CDR2 SNEGSKA (reference sequence). J was trimmed by 2 bases and V by 1 base; bases with no gene match: 15. CDR3: CSARGTVGQGISAYEQYF. DNA of the CDR3: TGCAGTGCTAGAGGGACGGTGGGACAGGGAATTTCCGCCTACGAGCAGTACTTC.

This clonotype was detected ten times or more. V usage is TRBV12-3 or TRBV12-4 and J usage is TRBJ2-1; TRBD2 might be the D (6 bases). The CDR3 runs 15 residues. Trimming took 0 bases from V and 8 from J, leaving 14 bases between them. In DNA, the CDR3 is TGTGCCAGCAGTTTAGCGGAGGGTTCAAGGTATGAGCAGTTCTTC. Translation: CASSLAEGSRYEQFF.

The chain carries TRBV12-1 and TRBJ2-7. TRBV12-1 is shown as a pseudogene. The CDR3 covers 13 residues. CDR3 protein: CASSFKGKYEQYF. As DNA, the CDR3 is TGTGCCAGCAGCTTTAAAGGGAAGTACGAGCAGTACTTC.

This clonotype was recorded once. Relative to the germline gene, one junction end is altered; a read error may explain this. CDR3 sequence: CANSHPFSGGADWGEQFF. The CDR3 DNA sequence: TGTGCCAACAGTCACCCCTTTAGCGGGGGGGCCGACTGGGGTGAGCAGTTCTTC. The chain joins TRBV6-2 or TRBV6-3 to TRBJ2-1; TRBD2 matches at 11 bases. CDR3 length: 18 residues. Germline V gene sequence: CDR1 MNHEY, CDR2 SVGEGT.

This clonotype showed up just a few times. One end of the junction is discordant with germline, which a read error may explain. V gene TRBV5-1 combines with J gene TRBJ2-7; D uncertain. This CDR3 is built from 13 residues. CDR1 and CDR2 (germline): SGHRS, YFSETQ. This CDR3 is CASSLDGSYGQYF. Here the CDR3 DNA reads TGCGCCAGCAGCTTGGACGGGTCCTACGGGCAGTACTTC.

With respect to this clonotype: A single base separates this from a much larger clone, so it may be a read error. The rearrangement links TRBV2 to TRBJ2-1, with D perhaps TRBD2 (6 bases). The V and J ends lost 7 bases and 0 bases respectively, with 13 bases between them. Germline loops: CDR1 SNHLY, CDR2 FYNNEI. The CDR3 extends over 15 amino acids. CDR3 nucleotides: TGTGCCAGCATTGGGGACTGGAGCTCCTACAATGAGCAGTTCTTC. This encodes CASIGDWSSYNEQFF.

The chain recombines TRBV3-1 with TRBJ2-5; D unresolved. Trimming shortened V by 0 bases and J by 4 bases, and 12 bases separated the two germline ends. The CDR3 consists of 15 residues. CDR1 and CDR2 from the germline V gene are LGHDT and YNNKEL (reference sequence). The CDR3 DNA reads TGTGCCAGCAGCCAAGATCGTGGAAGGTCAGAGACCCAGTACTTC. It translates to CASSQDRGRSETQYF.

V usage is TRBV12-3 or TRBV12-4 and J usage is TRBJ2-3; 9 bases match TRBD2. After removal of 5 bases from V and 4 bases from J, the junction contained 10 bases not matched to a gene. The CDR3 loop spans 16 amino acids. This CDR3 is CASSITSGGTSDTQYF. As DNA, the CDR3 is TGTGCCAGCAGTATAACAAGCGGGGGGACCTCAGATACGCAGTATTTT.

The table lists this clonotype with a count of one. A much larger clone is a single base away; this may be a read error. The chain combines TRBV7-2 with TRBJ2-3, with TRBD2 as a possible D gene (6 bases). This CDR3 has 15 residues. The V gene's germline CDR1 is SGHTA and CDR2 FQGNSA. Here the CDR3 reads CAGSLTSTSTDTQYF. CDR3 sequence (DNA): TGTGCCGGCAGCTTAACTAGCACGAGCACAGATACGCAGTATTTT.

This clonotype was counted ten times or more. This rearrangement joins TRBV20-1 to TRBJ2-7; TRBD2 matches 8 bases. J lost 3 bases, V lost 3 bases, and 13 bases had no gene match. The germline gives CDR1 DFQATT, CDR2 SNEGSKA (reference sequence). The CDR3 extends over 16 amino acids. The CDR3 sequence is CSARGFSGGSLYEQYF. CDR3 in DNA: TGCAGTGCTAGGGGTTTCAGCGGGGGCTCCCTCTACGAGCAGTACTTC.

This clonotype has more than one count but fewer than ten. The chain uses TRBV7-9 and TRBJ1-5; D is undetermined. Germline assignment: CDR1 SEHNR and CDR2 FQNEAQ (reference sequence). The CDR3 length is 15 residues. Trimming cost V 4 bases and J 0 bases, with 10 bases left between them. The CDR3 DNA reads as TGTGCCAGCAGCTCCGGGTCGGATAGCAATCAGCCCCAGCATTTT. It translates to CASSSGSDSNQPQHF.

This clonotype has only a few counts. V usage is TRBV6-2 or TRBV6-3 and J usage is TRBJ2-4; TRBD1 agrees at 7 bases. CDR3 size: 17 residues. V was clipped by 7 bases and J by 1 base; unmatched bases: 13. The germline V gene encodes CDR1 MNHEY and CDR2 SVGEGT. The CDR3 coding sequence is TGTGCCAGCAACTCGGACAGGTTCAACACCGCCAAAAACATTCAGTACTTC. It is translated as CASNSDRFNTAKNIQYF.

As to this clonotype: One junction end does not reproduce the germline sequence, and a read error may be involved. The V gene is TRBV5-1, the J gene TRBJ2-3; D might be TRBD1 (6 bases). The CDR3 sequence is 14 residues long. The germline gives CDR1 SGHRS, CDR2 YFSETQ. The CDR3 region is CAGSEGQSTDTQYF. For the CDR3, the DNA is TGCGCCGGCAGCGAAGGACAGAGCACAGATACGCAGTATTTT.

This clonotype appeared a few times. The rearrangement joins TRBV7-2 to TRBJ2-1; 15 bases are a match to TRBD2. This CDR3 has 17 amino acids. Looked up from germline, CDR1 is SGHTA and CDR2 is FQGNSA. V gave up 2 bases and J gave up 6 bases; unmatched junction bases: 5. CDR3 region: CASSLPWGLAGGNEQFF. As DNA, the CDR3 is TGTGCCAGCAGCTTACCCTGGGGACTAGCGGGGGGCAATGAGCAGTTCTTC.

This clonotype was observed many times. The chain uses TRBV11-2 and TRBJ1-6; D might be TRBD1 (6 bases). Germline assignment: CDR1 SGHAT and CDR2 FQNNGV. V lost 6 bases to trimming and J lost 6 bases, with 15 bases between them. This CDR3 contains 15 residues. In DNA form, the CDR3 reads TGTGCCAGCAGTGCCTCCGGACAGATTAATTCACCCCTCCACTTT. This encodes CASSASGQINSPLHF.

In nucleotides, the CDR3 is TGTGCCAGCAGTTTAAGTCCCGGGGACGACTACGAGCAGTACTTC. It codes for CASSLSPGDDYEQYF. V is TRBV27 and J is TRBJ2-7; either TRBD1 or TRBD2 may supply D (5 bases each). Germline CDR1 and CDR2: MNHEY and SMNVEV (reference sequence). The V and J ends lost 2 bases and 3 bases respectively, with 14 bases between them. The length of the CDR3 is 15 residues.

The table lists this clonotype with a few counts. V gene TRBV7-9 combines with J gene TRBJ1-1; D may be TRBD1 (6 bases). Looked up from germline, CDR1 is SEHNR and CDR2 is FQNEAQ (reference sequence). V lost 5 bases and J 1 base, leaving 11 bases between the germline ends. The CDR3 length is 14 residues. CDR3 in amino acids: CASSAGHQNTEAFF. The CDR3 coding sequence is TGTGCCAGCAGCGCGGGACACCAGAACACTGAAGCTTTCTTT.

The chain uses TRBV18 and TRBJ2-4; 9 bases map to TRBD2. J gave up 9 bases and V 5 bases, and 11 bases lay outside the gene matches. Germline V lookup: CDR1 KGHSH, CDR2 LQKENI. This CDR3 is built from 15 residues. In DNA, the CDR3 is TGTGCCAGCTCAACGCGGGACGCAGCGGGGGGCATTCAGTACTTC. This translates into CASSTRDAAGGIQYF.

A word on this clonotype: The germline gene is not matched at one end of the junction; a read error may be the cause. CDR3 region: CSVEVTNTGGLFF. The CDR3 DNA sequence: TGCAGCGTCGAGGTGACGAACACCGGGGGGCTGTTTTTT. The chain carries TRBV29-1 and TRBJ2-2, with D possibly TRBD2 on 6 matching bases. CDR3 length: 13 amino acids. Germline V CDR1 and CDR2: SQVTM, ANQGSEA.

The rearrangement joins TRBV12-3 or TRBV12-4 to TRBJ1-5; the D gene is possibly TRBD1 (5 bases). The V and J ends lost 1 base and 6 bases respectively, with 16 bases between them. The CDR3 totals 16 residues. CDR3 sequence: CASSLGGVAQGQPQHF. CDR3 nucleotide sequence: TGTGCCAGCAGTTTAGGGGGGGTGGCTCAAGGTCAGCCCCAGCATTTT.

The rearrangement joins TRBV9 to TRBJ2-3; 7 bases line up with TRBD2. The CDR3 extends over 15 amino acids. Germline V gene data show CDR1 as SGDLS and CDR2 as YYNGEE. V lost 2 bases to trimming and J lost 4 bases; unmatched junction nucleotides: 7. CDR3 region: CASSVGGGAADTQYF. The CDR3 bases are TGTGCCAGCAGCGTCGGCGGGGGAGCAGCAGATACGCAGTATTTT.

This sequence joins TRBV6-1 and TRBJ2-1; D gene uncertain. This CDR3 is 14 amino acids long. CDR1 and CDR2 from the germline V gene are MNHNS and SASEGT. V was shortened by 4 bases and J by 2 bases, with 9 bases between the two germline ends. CDR3 amino acids: CASSGLTAYNEQFF. The CDR3 DNA reads TGTGCCAGCAGTGGACTTACCGCCTACAATGAGCAGTTCTTC.

This chain connects TRBV2 to TRBJ2-3; 7 nucleotides align to TRBD1. After removal of 3 bases from V and 0 bases from J, the junction contained 3 bases not matched to a gene. The CDR3 sequence is 15 residues long. Germline V CDR1 and CDR2: SNHLY, FYNNEI. CDR3 loop: CASSDKGASTDTQYF. The CDR3 DNA follows: TGTGCCAGCAGTGATAAGGGGGCTAGCACAGATACGCAGTATTTT.

This rearrangement joins TRBV20-1 to TRBJ2-7, with 8 bases aligning to TRBD2. The germline CDR1 and CDR2 sequences are DFQATT and SNEGSKA (reference sequence). The CDR3 contains 13 residues. J was trimmed by 6 bases and V by 5 bases; bases with no gene match: 9. Written as DNA, the CDR3 is TGCAGTGCTGGATGGGCGGGAGGAAGCGAGCAGTACTTC. Translated: CSAGWAGGSEQYF.

This clonotype appeared a few times. The chain links TRBV5-1 to TRBJ1-2; D is uncertain. This CDR3 contains 13 residues. The V end lost 4 bases, the J end lost 7 bases, and 14 bases lay between the germline ends. The germline V gene has CDR1 SGHRS and CDR2 YFSETQ. CDR3 nucleotide sequence: TGCGCCAGCAGCCTGCAAGGGCTACCTGGCTACACCTTC. As protein: CASSLQGLPGYTF.